This record covers a single T cell receptor beta chain. The data were obtained in a study of blood T cell repertoires in COVID-19. In the study overall: Collection of acute and convalescent COVID-19 samples took place in the United States, Italy and Spain.

As handled by the study authors: Reference gene primer amplification yielded estimated nucleated cell counts. Generated by immunoSEQ multiplex PCR, the TCRdb table keeps only in-frame clones and is missing some. That table is the source of V, J and clone size, and D and trimming were worked out from the DNA. The sample consists of approximately 77,000 clones, about 80% of them appearing once. The length of the CDR3 is 13 residues. Between the trimmed V and J ends, which lost 8 bases and 7 bases, there was a span of 13 bases. CDR1 is KGHDR, CDR2 SFDVKD, per germline. This receptor was identified in a woman between 65 and 79 years old with acute or convalescent COVID-19. The chain recombines TRBV24-1 with TRBJ2-2, with D perhaps TRBD2 (5 bases). The specimen sequenced was peripheral blood. The CDR3: CATNQEVDGELFF. The CDR3 bases are TGTGCCACCAACCAGGAGGTGGACGGGGAGCTGTTTTTT.